This TCR beta chain was identified in a study of cytomegalovirus exposure and HLA in healthy donors. Study results and limitations: When a later analysis compared HLA-associated TCR beta chains with equally common others, the HLA-associated chains turned out to be more clonally expanded and to have lower generation probabilities. Later work associated 16,951 TCR beta sequences with HLA alleles at 0.05 false discovery rate.

Germline CDR1 and CDR2: LNHDA and SQIVND (reference sequence). The CDR3 has 13 amino acids. With regard to this clone: Its antigen is as yet unknown.

Primers for the PCR totalled 60 Vbeta and 13 Jbeta. Here immunoSEQ multiplex PCR was the method, and the copy in TCRdb shows in-frame clones only, minus some. The sample gives over 100,000 clones, about 76% of which show up once; around 6.6% is in the top ten. This clonotype was sampled from a middle-aged man in good health and CMV-seropositive. The chain recombines TRBV19 with TRBJ2-1; TRBD2 aligns across 9 bases. The sample taken for sequencing was PBMCs. The CDR3, as DNA: TGTGCTAGCGGGAGTCCACCCTACAATGAGCAGTTCTTC. Encoded protein: CASGSPPYNEQFF.